This T cell receptor beta chain derives from a study of technical replicates of blood from a few donors. The table came from immunoSEQ multiplex PCR; TCRdb's copy has only in-frame clones and leaves some out. The sample has tens of thousands of clones, 85% to 95% seen once. In germline, CDR1 is SGHRS, CDR2 YFSETQ. The V segment lost 4 bases and the J segment 6 bases; nucleotides outside the gene matches: 5. CDR3 size: 14 residues. This TCR was recovered from a human donor in good health. Some clones in this sample may be carry-over from other donors' samples. Sequences were obtained from PBMCs. The chain is built from TRBV5-1 and TRBJ1-5, with 9 bases aligning to TRBD1. The CDR3 bases are TGCGCCAGCAGCCCTGGGACAGGGTCTCAGCCCCAGCATTTT. It specifies CASSPGTGSQPQHF.